This TCR beta chain was profiled in a study of tumor-infiltrating lymphocytes in primary liver carcinoma. Both RNA and DNA were isolated together from around 20-30 mg of bulk tissue that had not been sorted. The CDR3 contains 14 residues. The germline V gene has CDR1 SEHNR and CDR2 FQNEAQ (reference sequence). In regard to this clonotype: A much larger clone sits a single nucleotide away, making a read error possible.

A constant-region primer primed TCR beta cDNA synthesis from about 0.45 ug of total RNA. A slightly modified ARM-PCR protocol with three nested multiplex PCR rounds produced these TCR beta libraries. Researchers ran the first two PCR rounds for approximately 10 cycles each with TRBV1-TRBV30 forward primers and a C-beta reverse primer. Via MiXCR, TCRdb re-called the multiplex PCR reads, giving one row per CDR3 protein. The repertoire consists of fewer than 50,000 distinct CDR3 sequences, with more than 70% occurring once and the leading ten covering 35% to 45%. This chain joins TRBV7-9 and TRBJ1-5; a possible D gene is TRBD1 (5 bases). The receptor was derived from a woman aged 30 to 39 with primary liver carcinoma and hepatitis B virus infection. The specimen was tumor-adjacent normal liver tissue. The CDR3 protein is CTSSLDTGVQPQHF. The CDR3, as DNA: TGTACCAGCAGCTTAGATACGGGGGTTCAGCCCCAGCATTTT.